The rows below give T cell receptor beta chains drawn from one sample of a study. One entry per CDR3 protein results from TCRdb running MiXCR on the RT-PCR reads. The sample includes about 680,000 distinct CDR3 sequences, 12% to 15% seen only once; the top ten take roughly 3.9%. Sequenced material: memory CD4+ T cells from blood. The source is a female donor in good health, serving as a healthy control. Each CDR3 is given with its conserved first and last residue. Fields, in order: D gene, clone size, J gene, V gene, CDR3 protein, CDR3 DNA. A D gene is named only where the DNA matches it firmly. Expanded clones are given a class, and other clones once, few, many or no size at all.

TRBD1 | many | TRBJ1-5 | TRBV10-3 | CAISGTGGAGAGQPQHF | TGTGCCATCAGTGGGACAGGGGGCGCCGGTGCGGGTCAGCCCCAGCATTTT
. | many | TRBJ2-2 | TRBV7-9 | CASSLASGRRAGELFF | TGTGCCAGCAGCTTAGCTTCGGGAAGGAGGGCCGGGGAGCTGTTTTTT
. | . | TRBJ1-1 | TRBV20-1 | CSAGPYGAEAFF | TGCAGTGCTGGGCCGTATGGTGCTGAAGCTTTCTTT
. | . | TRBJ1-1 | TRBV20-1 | CSARWGASAFF | TGCAGTGCTAGGTGGGGGGCAAGCGCTTTCTTT
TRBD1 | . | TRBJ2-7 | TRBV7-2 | CASSPGDRVAYEQYF | TGTGCCAGCAGCCCCGGGGACAGGGTTGCCTACGAGCAGTACTTC
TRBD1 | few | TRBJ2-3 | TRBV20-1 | CSGHRGRTTDTQYF | TGCAGTGGACACAGGGGGCGCACGACAGATACGCAGTATTTT
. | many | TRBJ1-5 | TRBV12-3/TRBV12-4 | CASSFEGDQPQHF | TGTGCCAGCAGTTTCGAGGGGGATCAGCCCCAGCATTTT
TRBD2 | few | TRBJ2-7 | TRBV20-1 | CSAQDRREGLYEQYF | TGCAGTGCACAGGACCGGCGGGAGGGATTGTATGAGCAGTACTTC
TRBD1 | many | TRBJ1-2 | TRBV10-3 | CAIDDRGLGYGYTF | TGTGCCATTGACGACAGGGGATTGGGCTATGGCTACACCTTC
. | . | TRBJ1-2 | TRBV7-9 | CASSVPGSAGGYTF | TGTGCCAGCAGCGTACCGGGGTCAGCAGGGGGCTACACCTTC
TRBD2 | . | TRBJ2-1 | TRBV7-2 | CASSLDGLAPGWNEQFF | TGTGCCAGCAGCTTAGACGGACTAGCGCCCGGTTGGAATGAGCAGTTCTTC
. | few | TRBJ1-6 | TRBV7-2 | CASSLAVVTPLHF | TGTGCCAGCAGCTTAGCGGTTGTAACACCCCTCCACTTT
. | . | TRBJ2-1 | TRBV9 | CASSGPGGPSSYNEQFF | TGTGCCAGCAGCGGCCCCGGGGGTCCGAGCTCCTACAATGAGCAGTTCTTC
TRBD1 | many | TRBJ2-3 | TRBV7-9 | CASSRQGGADTQYF | TGTGCCAGCAGCCGACAGGGGGGCGCAGATACGCAGTATTTT
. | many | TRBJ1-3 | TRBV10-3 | CAISDGFSGNTIYF | TGTGCCATCAGTGACGGGTTCTCTGGAAACACCATATATTTT
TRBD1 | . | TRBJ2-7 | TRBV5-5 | CASSFSLDRESLRYEQYF | TGTGCCAGCAGCTTTTCGCTCGACAGGGAGAGCCTGAGATACGAGCAGTACTTC
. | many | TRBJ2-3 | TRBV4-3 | CASSHSAGVITDTQYF | TGCGCCAGCAGCCATTCGGCAGGGGTGATCACAGATACGCAGTATTTT
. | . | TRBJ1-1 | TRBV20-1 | CSARSRSEGTEAFF | TGCAGTGCCCGAAGCCGTTCCGAGGGCACTGAAGCTTTCTTT
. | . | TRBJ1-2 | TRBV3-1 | CASSHLTSNYGYTF | TGTGCCAGCAGCCATTTGACAAGTAACTATGGCTACACCTTC
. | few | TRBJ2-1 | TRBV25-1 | CASSDPRGYNEQFF | TGTGCCAGCAGTGACCCCCGCGGGTACAATGAGCAGTTCTTC
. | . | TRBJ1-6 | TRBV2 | CASSERDTRVSPLHF | TGTGCCAGCAGTGAAAGGGACACTCGGGTTTCACCCCTCCACTTT
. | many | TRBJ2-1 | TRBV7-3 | CASSRGNGISEQFF | TGTGCCAGCAGCCGCGGGAACGGTATAAGTGAGCAGTTCTTC
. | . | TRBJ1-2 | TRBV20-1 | CSAGGNGYTF | TGCAGTGCGGGCGGAAATGGCTACACCTTC
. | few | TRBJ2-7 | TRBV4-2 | CASSQERGGYEQYF | TGTGCCAGCAGCCAAGAGCGGGGTGGGTACGAGCAGTACTTC
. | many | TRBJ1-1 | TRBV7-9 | CASSSRTAEAFF | TGTGCCAGCAGCTCCCGGACCGCTGAAGCTTTCTTT
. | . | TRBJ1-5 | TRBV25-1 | CASYRRGQPQHF | TGTGCCAGCTATAGGCGGGGTCAGCCCCAGCATTTT
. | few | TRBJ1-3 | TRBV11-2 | CASSSQDTSGNTIYF | TGTGCCAGCAGCTCTCAGGACACCTCTGGAAACACCATATATTTT
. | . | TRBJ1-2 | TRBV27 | CASRARANYGYTF | TGTGCCAGCAGGGCCCGGGCCAACTATGGCTACACCTTC
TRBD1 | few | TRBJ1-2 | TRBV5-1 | CASSLEAITTGENGYTF | TGCGCCAGCAGCTTGGAGGCTATTACGACAGGGGAGAATGGCTACACCTTC
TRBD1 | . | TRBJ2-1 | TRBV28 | CASSLGQNVQFF | TGTGCCAGCAGTTTGGGACAGAACGTGCAGTTCTTC
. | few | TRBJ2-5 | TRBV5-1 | CASSFNAQETQYF | TGCGCCAGCAGCTTTAACGCTCAAGAGACCCAGTACTTC
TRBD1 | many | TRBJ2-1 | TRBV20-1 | CSGDRVSGQFF | TGCAGTGGAGACAGGGTATCCGGGCAGTTCTTC
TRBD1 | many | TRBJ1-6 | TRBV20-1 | CTSDRGNSPLHF | TGCACCTCGGACAGGGGGAATTCACCCCTCCACTTT
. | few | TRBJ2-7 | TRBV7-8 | CASSLLTGVSSYEQYF | TGTGCCAGCAGCTTACTGACGGGAGTTAGCTCCTACGAGCAGTACTTC
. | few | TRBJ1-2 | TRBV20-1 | CSSNAQGRYGYTF | TGCAGCTCCAACGCACAGGGCCGCTATGGCTACACCTTC
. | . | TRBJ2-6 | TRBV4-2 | CASSQEIMSGANVLTF | TGTGCCAGCAGCCAGGAGATTATGTCTGGGGCCAACGTCCTGACTTTC
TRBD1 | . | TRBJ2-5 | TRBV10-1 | CASSAGTGRETQYF | TGCGCCAGCAGCGCCGGGACAGGGAGAGAGACCCAGTACTTC
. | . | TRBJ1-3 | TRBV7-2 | CASTPRGGHGTIYF | TGTGCCAGCACCCCCCGGGGGGGTCACGGCACCATATATTTT
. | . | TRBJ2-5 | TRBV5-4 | CASSFPKAGETQYF | TGTGCCAGCAGCTTCCCCAAGGCGGGGGAGACCCAGTACTTC
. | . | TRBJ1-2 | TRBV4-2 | CASSQDAGTSGGYTF | TGTGCCAGCAGCCAAGATGCGGGGACTTCGGGGGGCTACACCTTC
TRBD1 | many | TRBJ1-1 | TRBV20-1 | CSARETGVNTEAFF | TGCAGTGCTAGAGAGACAGGGGTAAACACTGAAGCTTTCTTT
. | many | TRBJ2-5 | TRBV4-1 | CASTPFHVGSPQETQYF | TGCGCCAGCACCCCATTCCATGTCGGGAGCCCTCAAGAGACCCAGTACTTC
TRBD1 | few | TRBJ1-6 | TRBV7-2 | CASSSQGARNSPLHF | TGTGCCAGCAGCTCTCAGGGGGCGAGAAATTCACCCCTCCACTTT
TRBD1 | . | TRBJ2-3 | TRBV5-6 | CASSSTSGTGRTDTQYF | TGTGCCAGCAGCTCCACATCCGGGACAGGGAGAACAGATACGCAGTATTTT
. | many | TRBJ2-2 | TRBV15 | CATSTLDQGRTGELFF | TGTGCCACCAGCACACTAGATCAAGGTCGCACCGGGGAGCTGTTTTTT
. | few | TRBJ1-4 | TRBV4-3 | CASSQEGINEKLFF | TGCGCCAGCAGCCAAGAGGGGATCAATGAAAAACTGTTTTTT
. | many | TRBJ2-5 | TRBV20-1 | CSAINVGLLGETQYF | TGCAGTGCTATTAACGTGGGACTGCTCGGGGAGACCCAGTACTTC
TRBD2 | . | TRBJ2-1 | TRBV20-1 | CSARDRAGVGNEQFF | TGCAGTGCTAGAGATCGAGCGGGAGTAGGAAATGAGCAGTTCTTC
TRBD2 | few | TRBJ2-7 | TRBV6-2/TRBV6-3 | CASSYSAGTTYEQYF | TGTGCCAGCAGTTACTCGGCCGGGACTACCTACGAGCAGTACTTC
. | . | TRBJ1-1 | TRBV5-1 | CASSLDRRDLEAFF | TGCGCCAGCAGCTTGGACAGGCGGGACCTTGAAGCTTTCTTT
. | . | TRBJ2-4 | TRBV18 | CASSPSVSTRRNIQYF | TGTGCCAGCTCACCCTCCGTCAGCACGCGAAGGAACATTCAGTACTTC
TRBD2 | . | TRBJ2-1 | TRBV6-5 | CASSRTSGGAGNEQFF | TGTGCCAGCAGTCGGACTAGCGGGGGGGCTGGGAATGAGCAGTTCTTC
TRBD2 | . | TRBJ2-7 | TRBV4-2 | CASSQAASGTSYEQYF | TGTGCCAGCAGCCAAGCGGCTAGCGGGACTTCCTACGAGCAGTACTTC
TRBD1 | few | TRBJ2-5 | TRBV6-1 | CASREGQGMGKETQYF | TGTGCCAGCAGGGAGGGACAGGGTATGGGAAAAGAGACCCAGTACTTC
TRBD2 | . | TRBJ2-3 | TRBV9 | CASSTRLAGVSDTQYF | TGTGCCAGCAGCACCCGGTTGGCGGGAGTTTCAGATACGCAGTATTTT
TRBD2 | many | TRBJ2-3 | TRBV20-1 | CSARRSGDITDTQYF | TGCAGTGCTCGCCGGAGCGGGGATATCACAGATACGCAGTATTTT
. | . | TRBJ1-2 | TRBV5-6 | CASSLGATSKGGGYTF | TGTGCCAGCAGCTTGGGGGCCACCTCGAAAGGGGGTGGCTACACCTTC
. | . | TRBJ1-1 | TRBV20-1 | CSVPDRSTEAFF | TGCAGTGTTCCGGACAGATCCACTGAAGCTTTCTTT
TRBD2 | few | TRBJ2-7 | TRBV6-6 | CASRISSGSTYEQYF | TGTGCCAGCAGGATTTCTAGCGGGAGTACTTACGAGCAGTACTTC